These 27 T cell receptor beta chains share one sample of origin, sequenced in a study of blood T cell repertoires in COVID-19. Assay used: immunoSEQ multiplex PCR; TCRdb lists only in-frame clones, some missing. The sample yields 30,000 or so clones, less than 80% seen once. Material: peripheral blood. The source of these receptors is a man older than 75 with acute or convalescent COVID-19.

This sequence joins TRBV7-3 and TRBJ1-2, with a possible D match to TRBD1 (5 bases). The CDR3 length is 17 residues. Trimming cost V 0 bases and J 8 bases, with 22 bases left between them. Looked up from germline, CDR1 is SGHTA and CDR2 is FQGTGA. CDR3 sequence (DNA): TGTGCCAGCAGCTTAACGGGGAAGAAGGGGAGGCAACCCGGCTACACCTTC. It codes for CASSLTGKKGRQPGYTF.

The gene calls are TRBV30 and TRBJ1-1; D gene ambiguous. The germline gives CDR1 GTSNPN, CDR2 SVGIG (reference sequence). CDR3 length: 10 residues. V lost 7 bases, J lost 4 bases, and 7 bases lay in between. The CDR3 protein is CAFRSTEAFF. CDR3 DNA sequence: TGTGCCTTTAGGAGCACTGAAGCTTTCTTT.

V is TRBV29-1 and J is TRBJ1-1; D gene unclear. V dropped 4 bases and J dropped 2 bases, with 8 bases sitting between them. Germline loops: CDR1 SQVTM, CDR2 ANQGSEA. This CDR3 contains 12 residues. The CDR3 spells CSVARTNTEAFF. The CDR3 nucleotides are TGCAGCGTTGCCCGTACTAACACTGAAGCTTTCTTT.

The chain uses TRBV2 and TRBJ2-7; TRBD2 might be the D (6 bases). The germline V gene has CDR1 SNHLY and CDR2 FYNNEI. Deletions cut 5 bases from V and 5 bases from J, with 13 bases between. The CDR3 is made up of 13 amino acids. The CDR3 region is CASSLVSGDEQYF. The CDR3 DNA reads as TGTGCCAGCAGTCTGGTCTCGGGGGACGAGCAGTACTTC.

This clone has only one observation. The chain employs TRBV27 and TRBJ2-1, with D perhaps TRBD1 (5 bases). The CDR3 sequence is 15 residues long. V was cut by 2 bases and J by 4 bases, with 12 bases left in between. Germline assignment: CDR1 MNHEY and CDR2 SMNVEV (reference sequence). CDR3 nucleotides: TGTGCCAGCAGTTTAGGGGCAGGGTGGTACAATGAGCAGTTCTTC. Amino acid sequence: CASSLGAGWYNEQFF.

V is TRBV27 and J is TRBJ1-2; D may be TRBD1 (5 bases). There are 13 residues in the CDR3. CDR1 is MNHEY and CDR2 is SMNVEV in the germline V gene (reference sequence). Trimming removed 4 bases at V and 4 bases at J, with 10 bases between. CDR3 in DNA: TGTGCCAGCAGTTCAGGGTTTGGCTATGGCTACACCTTC. Translated: CASSSGFGYGYTF.

This clone showed up just a few times. This rearrangement joins TRBV6-1 to TRBJ2-7; maybe TRBD2 (5 bases). This CDR3 spans 15 amino acids. The germline V and J ends were trimmed by 0 bases and 2 bases, with 11 bases remaining between them. In germline, CDR1 is MNHNS, CDR2 SASEGT. CDR3 coding DNA: TGTGCCAGCAGTGAAGCGCACCCGGAGGCCTACGAGCAGTACTTC. This codes for CASSEAHPEAYEQYF.

In its sample, this clone was seen a few times. This chain uses TRBV11-2 with TRBJ2-5; TRBD1 matches at 7 bases. This CDR3 contains 16 residues. Trimming removed 4 bases from V and 4 bases from J; junction bases left unmatched: 12. The germline gives CDR1 SGHAT, CDR2 FQNNGV. CDR3 sequence (DNA): TGTGCCAGCAGCTCGATTCGCCGAAGGGGGCCAGAGACCCAGTACTTC. Translated: CASSSIRRRGPETQYF.

The chain couples TRBV5-1 to TRBJ1-2, with TRBD1 as a possible D gene (5 bases). The ends were cut back, 0 bases at V and 4 bases at J, with 13 bases in the middle. Germline CDR1 is SGHRS and CDR2 is YFSETQ. This CDR3 contains 15 residues. CDR3 nucleotides: TGCGCCAGCAGCTTGGGGGCCGACAGCGTCTATGGCTACACCTTC. It translates to CASSLGADSVYGYTF. Together with reference TRBV5-1 and TRBJ1-2, the CDR3 gives the full variable domain: KAGVTQTPRYLIKTRGQQVTLSCSPISGHRSVSWYQQTPGQGLQFLFEYFSETQRNKGNFPGRFSGRQFSNSRSEMNVSTLELGDSALYLCASSLGADSVYGYTFGSGTRLTVV.

This rearrangement joins TRBV19 to TRBJ2-1, with D uncertain. CDR1 LNHDA and CDR2 SQIVND come from the germline V gene (reference sequence). CDR3 length equals 15 residues. Trimming took 3 bases from V and 1 from J, leaving 10 bases between them. The CDR3 here is CASSIRLWSYNEQFF. The CDR3, as DNA: TGTGCCAGTAGTATCAGATTATGGTCCTACAATGAGCAGTTCTTC.

The V call is TRBV12-5, the J call TRBJ2-1; 7 bases match TRBD2. Germline loops: CDR1 LGHNT, CDR2 FRNRAP. The CDR3 extends over 16 amino acids. V was pared by 4 bases and J by 2 bases, with 8 bases of the junction left unmatched. Written as DNA, the CDR3 is TGTGCTAGTGGTTCCACCCGAGCGGGAACCTACAATGAGCAGTTCTTC. This gives the protein CASGSTRAGTYNEQFF. The variable domain in full, completed from reference TRBV12-5 and TRBJ2-1, reads DARVTQTPRHKVTEMGQEVTMRCQPILGHNTVFWYRQTMMQGLELLAYFRNRAPLDDSGMPKDRFSAEMPDATLATLKIQPSEPRDSAVYFCASGSTRAGTYNEQFFGPGTRLTVL.

This clone has just a few counts. The rearrangement joins TRBV4-1 to TRBJ2-3; D possibly corresponds to TRBD2 (6 bases). V dropped 5 bases and J dropped 0 bases, with 21 bases sitting between them. The CDR3 has 18 amino acids. Germline V lookup: CDR1 MGHRA, CDR2 YSYEKL. CDR3 in DNA: TGCGCCAGCAGCGTCGGGGAGGTTTACGGGACTAGCACAGATACGCAGTATTTT. It is translated as CASSVGEVYGTSTDTQYF.

The chain combines TRBV11-2 with TRBJ1-6, with 7 bases identical to TRBD1. The germline CDR1 and CDR2 sequences are SGHAT and FQNNGV. The V segment lost 3 bases and the J segment 7 bases; nucleotides outside the gene matches: 12. This CDR3 contains 17 residues. CDR3 DNA sequence: TGTGCCAGCAGCTTGAGAGGACAGGCCGCACGAAATTCACCCCTCCACTTT. The encoded protein is CASSLRGQAARNSPLHF.

The chain carries TRBV19 and TRBJ2-3; 10 bases map to TRBD1. V dropped 7 bases and J dropped 6; count of bases not matched to a gene: 7. The CDR3 runs 14 residues. Germline CDR1 reads LNHDA; CDR2 reads SQIVND (reference sequence). The CDR3 loop reads CASMRQGAPDTQYF. The CDR3 nucleotides are TGTGCCAGTATGAGACAGGGGGCTCCGGATACGCAGTATTTT.

The V gene is TRBV7-8, the J gene TRBJ1-2; D perhaps matches TRBD1 (6 bases). The CDR3 sequence is 13 residues long. The V and J ends lost 6 bases and 4 bases respectively, with 12 bases between them. CDR1 SGHVS and CDR2 FQNEAQ come from the germline V gene. The CDR3 bases are TGTGCCAGCAGTCGGACAGAGACCTATGGCTACACCTTC. It codes for CASSRTETYGYTF.

This clone came up a few times. The chain joins TRBV19 to TRBJ1-1; D not resolved. Per the germline V gene, CDR1 is LNHDA and CDR2 is SQIVND (reference sequence). This CDR3 contains 14 residues. V was shortened by 5 bases and J by 6 bases, with 16 bases between the two germline ends. CDR3 protein: CASSARGAKPEAFF. The CDR3 DNA is TGTGCCAGTAGTGCCCGGGGTGCAAAACCTGAAGCTTTCTTT.

This chain connects TRBV7-2 to TRBJ1-5; 7 positions match TRBD1. Germline lookup yields CDR1 SGHTA and CDR2 FQGNSA. After removal of 4 bases from V and 6 bases from J, the junction contained 0 bases not matched to a gene. This CDR3 contains 12 residues. CDR3 in amino acids: CASSSGGQPQHF. CDR3 DNA: TGTGCCAGCAGCTCAGGGGGTCAGCCCCAGCATTTT.

The J gene is TRBJ2-3, the V gene TRBV4-2; 8 bases map to TRBD2. The ends lost 4 bases at V and 3 bases at J; junction bases unmatched: 3. The CDR3 contains 14 residues. The germline CDR1 and CDR2 sequences are LGHNA and YNFKEQ. The CDR3 nucleotides read TGTGCCAGCAGCCCCGGACTAGCAACAGATACGCAGTATTTT. This sequence encodes CASSPGLATDTQYF.

V gene TRBV3-1 (or the pseudogene TRBV3-2) combines with J gene TRBJ2-7; 12 bases match TRBD1. The CDR3 sequence is 16 residues long. With 4 bases clipped from V and 6 bases from J, the junction kept 10 bases outside the gene matches. Germline CDR1 is LGHDT and CDR2 is YNNKEL (reference sequence). CDR3 nucleotides: TGTGCCAGCAGCCTTTCCGGGACAGGGGGCTTGGGCGAGCAGTACTTC. Its protein product is CASSLSGTGGLGEQYF.

The CDR3, as DNA: TGTGCCAGCAGCCCATCTAGCGGGGGGGCCTCCGGGGAGCTGTTTTTT. The encoded protein is CASSPSSGGASGELFF. The J gene is TRBJ2-2, the V gene TRBV11-1, with 12 bases aligning to TRBD2. This CDR3 is 16 amino acids long. The V segment lost 5 bases and the J segment 6 bases; nucleotides outside the gene matches: 7. CDR1 SGHAT and CDR2 FQDESV come from the germline V gene (reference sequence). Drawing the rest from reference TRBV11-1 and TRBJ2-2, the complete variable domain is EAEVAQSPRYKITEKSQAVAFWCDPISGHATLYWYRQILGQGPELLVQFQDESVVDDSQLPKDRFSAERLKGVDSTLKIQPAELGDSAMYLCASSPSSGGASGELFFGEGSRLTVL.

This chain links TRBV4-2 with TRBJ1-5; possible D gene TRBD1, 5 bases. Germline lookup yields CDR1 LGHNA and CDR2 YNFKEQ. The V and J ends lost 1 base and 9 bases respectively, with 16 bases between them. The CDR3 is made up of 15 amino acids. The CDR3 spells CASSQVTDIQRPQHF. Here the CDR3 DNA reads TGTGCCAGCAGCCAAGTTACGGACATCCAAAGGCCCCAGCATTTT.

V gene TRBV13 combines with J gene TRBJ1-3, with a weak D call TRBD1 (6 bases). With 3 bases removed from V and 3 bases from J, the gap between germline ends came to 6 bases. There are 13 residues in the CDR3. CDR1 is PRHDT and CDR2 is FYEKMQ in the germline V gene (reference sequence). The CDR3 region has the DNA TGTGCCAGCAGCTTCAGGGGTGGAAACACCATATATTTT. This sequence encodes CASSFRGGNTIYF.

The chain recombines TRBV6-6 with TRBJ2-2; possibly TRBD1 for D (5 bases). Germline values: CDR1 MNHNY, CDR2 SVGAGI (reference sequence). This CDR3 is built from 16 residues. The V gene lost 0 bases and the J gene lost 7 bases, with 15 bases spanning the gap. CDR3 in amino acids: CASSYSVIRRGGELFF. The CDR3 DNA sequence: TGTGCCAGCAGTTACTCGGTGATTCGTAGGGGCGGGGAGCTGTTTTTT.

The rearrangement links TRBV4-1 to TRBJ1-5; no clear D gene. CDR3 length: 15 amino acids. Per the germline V gene, CDR1 is MGHRA and CDR2 is YSYEKL. V lost 0 bases, J lost 2 bases, and 8 bases lay in between. The CDR3 loop reads CASSQEETRNQPQHF. In DNA, the CDR3 is TGCGCCAGCAGCCAAGAAGAGACACGCAATCAGCCCCAGCATTTT.

The chain carries TRBV2 and TRBJ1-1; D may be TRBD1 (5 bases). The V end was cut by 6 bases, the J end by 2 bases, with 16 bases between. CDR3 length: 15 amino acids. The V gene's germline CDR1 is SNHLY and CDR2 FYNNEI. The CDR3 reads CASREGRVGNTEAFF. For the CDR3, the DNA is TGTGCCAGCAGGGAGGGGAGGGTAGGAAACACTGAAGCTTTCTTT.

The chain joins TRBV19 to TRBJ2-3; possibly TRBD1 for D (5 bases). The CDR3 has 14 amino acids. V was trimmed by 1 base and J by 4 bases, leaving 9 bases between them. The germline CDR1 and CDR2 sequences are LNHDA and SQIVND (reference sequence). In nucleotides, the CDR3 is TGTGCCAGTAGTATAGGGGGCAGGGCAGATACGCAGTATTTT. Translated: CASSIGGRADTQYF.

The V call is TRBV28, the J call TRBJ2-5, with TRBD1 identical over 7 bases. The V gene's germline CDR1 is MDHEN and CDR2 SYDVKM. The CDR3 covers 14 residues. V lost 5 bases and J lost 5; bases outside the gene matches: 8. CDR3: CASSNRQGGETQYF. The CDR3 nucleotides are TGTGCCAGCAGTAACCGACAGGGTGGGGAGACCCAGTACTTC.